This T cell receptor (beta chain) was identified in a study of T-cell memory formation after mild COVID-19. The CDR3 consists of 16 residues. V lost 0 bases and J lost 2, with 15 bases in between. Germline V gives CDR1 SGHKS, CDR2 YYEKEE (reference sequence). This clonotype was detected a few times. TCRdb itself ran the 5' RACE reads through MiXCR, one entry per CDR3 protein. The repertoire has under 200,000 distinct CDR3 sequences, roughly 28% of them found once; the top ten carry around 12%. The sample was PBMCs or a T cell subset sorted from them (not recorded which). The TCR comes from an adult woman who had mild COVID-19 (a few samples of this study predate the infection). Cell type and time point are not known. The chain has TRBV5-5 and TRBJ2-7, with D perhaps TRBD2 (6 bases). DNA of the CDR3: TGTGCCAGCAGCTTGGCGGGGGAAGCCTCGACCTACGAGCAGTACTTC. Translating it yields CASSLAGEASTYEQYF.